The 22 T cell receptor beta chains reported below all come from one sample, sequenced in a study of OX40 agonist ivuxolimab in advanced cancers. Receptors were amplified or captured by the immunoSEQ multiplex PCR assay. What TCRdb holds here is the immuneACCESS table cut down to in-frame rearrangements. Part of the clones is not present; checked against another copy, under half of the missing clones reflect an unresolved V gene, and the others are unexplained. This sample holds around 25,000 clones; 83% were observed only once. Together, the top ten hold roughly an eighth of the sample. Sample: CD4+ or CD8+ T cells sorted from blood, taken in a trial of the OX40 agonist ivuxolimab. The origin of the receptors is an adult with an advanced solid tumor such as melanoma, head and neck, liver or kidney cancer.

The gene calls are TRBV5-6 and TRBJ1-6; 11 positions match TRBD1. Germline V gene data show CDR1 as SGHDT and CDR2 as YYEEEE. This CDR3 comprises 17 residues. The junction had 2 bases not matched to a gene; V was cut back by 0 bases and J by 3 bases. Here the CDR3 DNA reads TGTGCCAGCAGCTTGGGGACAGGGGGCGTCTATAATTCACCCCTCCACTTT. It yields the protein CASSLGTGGVYNSPLHF.

This clone was found a few times. The chain joins TRBV28 to TRBJ1-4; D is uncertain. V was clipped by 2 bases and J by 6 bases, with 22 bases between them. Germline V CDR1 and CDR2: MDHEN, SYDVKM. The CDR3 sequence is 18 residues long. This CDR3 is CASSLVEGGGPGYEKLFF. The CDR3 nucleotides read TGTGCCAGCAGTTTAGTCGAGGGCGGCGGGCCAGGATATGAAAAACTGTTTTTT.

This clone was seen a few times. The chain combines TRBV6-5 with TRBJ1-2; D gene unclear. Trimming took 0 bases from V and 7 from J, leaving 6 bases between them. The length of the CDR3 is 12 residues. Germline assignment: CDR1 MNHEY and CDR2 SVGAGI. Here the CDR3 DNA reads TGTGCCAGCAGTTACTCGGCGGGTGGCTACACCTTC. Translation: CASSYSAGGYTF.

CDR3 sequence: CASSDKRGGREETQYF. CDR3 in DNA: TGTGCCAGCAGCGACAAGCGGGGGGGCAGGGAAGAGACCCAGTACTTC. The chain uses TRBV9 and TRBJ2-5; 10 nucleotides agree with TRBD2. The germline V gene has CDR1 SGDLS and CDR2 YYNGEE. Trimming removed 3 bases from V and 3 bases from J; junction bases left unmatched: 8. The CDR3 length is 16 residues.

V is TRBV5-6 and J is TRBJ2-1, with 9 nucleotides matching TRBD2. The CDR3 runs 16 residues. Germline lookup yields CDR1 SGHDT and CDR2 YYEEEE. V shed 3 bases and J 4 bases; nucleotides not matched to a gene: 8. CDR3 in amino acids: CASSSRLAEYYNEQFF. The CDR3 coding sequence is TGTGCCAGCAGCTCGAGACTAGCGGAATATTACAATGAGCAGTTCTTC. The complete variable domain, with remaining parts taken from reference TRBV5-6 and TRBJ2-1, reads DAGVTQSPTHLIKTRGQQVTLRCSPKSGHDTVSWYQQALGQGPQFIFQYYEEEERQRGNFPDRFSGHQFPNYSSELNVNALLLGDSALYLCASSSRLAEYYNEQFFGPGTRLTVL.

This clone was recorded a few times. The rearrangement joins TRBV6-1 to TRBJ1-2; maybe TRBD1 (5 bases). CDR1 is MNHNS and CDR2 is SASEGT in the germline V gene. The CDR3 consists of 14 residues. Between the trimmed V and J ends, which lost 6 bases and 0 bases, there was a span of 11 bases. In DNA, the CDR3 is TGTGCCAGCAGGCACAGGCGCCCTAACTATGGCTACACCTTC. Encoded protein: CASRHRRPNYGYTF.

This clone showed up just once. The rearrangement uses TRBV19 and TRBJ1-2, with a possible D match to TRBD1 (6 bases). Between the trimmed V and J ends, which lost 8 bases and 3 bases, there was a span of 25 bases. In germline, CDR1 is LNHDA, CDR2 SQIVND (reference sequence). The CDR3 is 17 residues long. CDR3 bases: TGTGCCAGTTACGGGGACACCTACCGAACTCCCCACTATGGCTACACCTTC. It yields the protein CASYGDTYRTPHYGYTF.

The chain carries TRBV7-9 and TRBJ2-4; 7 nucleotides line up with TRBD1. The V gene's germline CDR1 is SEHNR and CDR2 FQNEAQ (reference sequence). The CDR3 extends over 17 amino acids. The ends lost 1 base at V and 0 bases at J; junction bases unmatched: 6. CDR3 sequence: CASSLGGDSLAKNIQYF. The CDR3 DNA sequence: TGTGCCAGCAGCTTAGGAGGGGACAGCCTAGCCAAAAACATTCAGTACTTC.

This rearrangement joins TRBV7-9 to TRBJ2-1; 9 bases are a match to TRBD1. J gave up 10 bases and V 4 bases, and 5 bases lay outside the gene matches. Germline V lookup: CDR1 SEHNR, CDR2 FQNEAQ (reference sequence). This CDR3 is 13 amino acids long. In DNA, the CDR3 is TGTGCCAGCAGCTGGGGACAGGGAGACGAGCAGTTCTTC. This translates into CASSWGQGDEQFF.

This sequence joins TRBV4-1 and TRBJ1-2; 8 nucleotides match TRBD1. Looked up from germline, CDR1 is MGHRA and CDR2 is YSYEKL. The CDR3 loop spans 20 amino acids. Trimming removed 5 bases from V and 0 bases from J; junction bases left unmatched: 20. CDR3 in amino acids: CASSFRTGLLGKGPNYGYTF. CDR3 DNA: TGCGCCAGCAGCTTTCGGACAGGGCTCCTCGGTAAGGGACCTAACTATGGCTACACCTTC.

The rearrangement uses TRBV10-2 and TRBJ1-5; the D gene is possibly TRBD1 (5 bases). V lost 4 bases and J lost 3, with 10 bases in between. This CDR3 is 14 amino acids long. CDR1 WSHSY and CDR2 SAAADI come from the germline V gene. CDR3: CASSVGAFNQPQHF. The CDR3 DNA reads as TGCGCCAGCAGTGTAGGGGCCTTCAATCAGCCCCAGCATTTT.

V is TRBV11-2 and J is TRBJ1-2; 7 bases align to TRBD1. Germline assignment: CDR1 SGHAT and CDR2 FQNNGV. Trimming cost V 5 bases and J 4 bases; bases outside gene matches: 13. The length of the CDR3 is 16 residues. Here the CDR3 DNA reads TGTGCCAGCAGCATATCAGACAGGGCGGAAAGCTATGGCTACACCTTC. Encoded protein: CASSISDRAESYGYTF.

The gene calls are TRBV25-1 and TRBJ2-5; the D is unclear. Trimming removed 6 bases from V and 3 bases from J, with 14 bases in between. The germline V gene encodes CDR1 MGHDK and CDR2 SYGVNS. The CDR3 is 14 amino acids. The CDR3 loop reads CASRREGWEETQYF. The CDR3 nucleotides are TGTGCCAGCAGGAGAGAAGGTTGGGAAGAGACCCAGTACTTC. The entire variable domain, with the rest obtained from reference TRBV25-1 and TRBJ2-5, is as follows: EADIYQTPRYLVIGTGKKITLECSQTMGHDKMYWYQQDPGMELHLIHYSYGVNSTEKGDLSSESTVSRIRTEHFPLTLESARPSHTSQYLCASRREGWEETQYFGPGTRLLVL.

The chain carries TRBV9 and TRBJ2-3; 11 bases are shared with TRBD2. CDR1 and CDR2 (germline): SGDLS, YYNGEE. CDR3 size: 17 residues. The ends lost 4 bases at V and 2 bases at J; junction bases unmatched: 9. CDR3 coding DNA: TGTGCCAGCAGCTCTTATGTAGCGGGGGGGGCCACAGATACGCAGTATTTT. It encodes CASSSYVAGGATDTQYF.

The rearrangement uses TRBV5-3 and TRBJ2-6; no definite D call. TRBV5-3 is an open reading frame whose function is uncertain. The germline V and J ends were trimmed by 6 bases and 5 bases, with 21 bases remaining between them. CDR3 size: 17 residues. CDR3 nucleotides: TGTGCCAGAATAGTGTCTGGTGAACAAAGTCGGGCCAACGTCCTGACTTTC. This encodes CARIVSGEQSRANVLTF.

The gene calls are TRBV27 and TRBJ1-2, with a tentative D call TRBD1 (6 bases). The CDR3 has 11 amino acids. Deletions cut 8 bases from V and 4 bases from J, with 8 bases between. Per the germline V gene, CDR1 is MNHEY and CDR2 is SMNVEV (reference sequence). CDR3 region: CASGQSYGYTF. DNA for the CDR3: TGTGCCAGCGGACAGTCCTATGGCTACACCTTC.

V usage is TRBV7-3 and J usage is TRBJ1-2; D ambiguous. V lost 2 bases and J lost 0, with 10 bases in between. Germline V gene lookup returns CDR1 SGHTA and CDR2 FQGTGA. The CDR3 contains 15 residues. The CDR3 sequence is CASSLSGPANYGYTF. The CDR3 coding sequence is TGTGCCAGCAGCTTATCGGGCCCAGCTAACTATGGCTACACCTTC.

This sequence joins TRBV7-6 and TRBJ2-1; 11 bases are a match to TRBD2. J lost 4 bases, V lost 0 bases, and 5 bases had no gene match. Germline V gives CDR1 SGHVS, CDR2 FNYEAQ. The CDR3 is 17 residues long. The CDR3 is CASSLAPSSGGYNEQFF. In DNA form, the CDR3 reads TGTGCCAGCAGCTTAGCGCCGTCTAGCGGGGGGTACAATGAGCAGTTCTTC.

Turning to this clone: The junction and the germline gene differ at one end; a read error may be behind it. V and J are TRBV6-5 and TRBJ1-4; 7 positions agree with TRBD1. The length of the CDR3 is 15 residues. CDR1 and CDR2 (germline): MNHEY, SVGAGI. The CDR3 reads CASSYYATGNGKLFF. For the CDR3, the DNA is TGTGCCAGCAGTTACTACGCGACAGGGAATGGAAAACTGTTTTTT.

This chain uses TRBV11-2 with TRBJ1-2; D might be TRBD1 (5 bases). CDR1 is SGHAT and CDR2 is FQNNGV in the germline V gene. V was shortened by 4 bases and J by 3 bases, with 18 bases between the two germline ends. The CDR3 totals 16 residues. The CDR3 reads CASSSPRDLAYYGYTF. The CDR3 DNA sequence: TGTGCCAGCAGCTCCCCCAGGGATCTGGCCTACTATGGCTACACCTTC.

The chain has TRBV10-3 and TRBJ1-1; a weak D match, TRBD1 (5 bases). CDR1 ENHRY and CDR2 SYGVKD come from the germline V gene. Trimming took off 3 bases at V and 6 bases at J, with 14 bases between the two ends. The CDR3 length is 14 residues. CDR3 nucleotide sequence: TGTGCCATCAGTGATACGGGACTGGGGGCTGAAGCTTTCTTT. Translation gives CAISDTGLGAEAFF.

This sequence joins TRBV5-1 and TRBJ2-2; 7 bases align to TRBD1. The CDR3 covers 14 residues. Germline values: CDR1 SGHRS, CDR2 YFSETQ. The junction had 3 bases not matched to a gene; V was cut back by 0 bases and J by 7 bases. CDR3 in amino acids: CASSLGQGIGELFF. The CDR3 DNA reads as TGCGCCAGCAGCTTGGGACAGGGAATCGGGGAGCTGTTTTTT.